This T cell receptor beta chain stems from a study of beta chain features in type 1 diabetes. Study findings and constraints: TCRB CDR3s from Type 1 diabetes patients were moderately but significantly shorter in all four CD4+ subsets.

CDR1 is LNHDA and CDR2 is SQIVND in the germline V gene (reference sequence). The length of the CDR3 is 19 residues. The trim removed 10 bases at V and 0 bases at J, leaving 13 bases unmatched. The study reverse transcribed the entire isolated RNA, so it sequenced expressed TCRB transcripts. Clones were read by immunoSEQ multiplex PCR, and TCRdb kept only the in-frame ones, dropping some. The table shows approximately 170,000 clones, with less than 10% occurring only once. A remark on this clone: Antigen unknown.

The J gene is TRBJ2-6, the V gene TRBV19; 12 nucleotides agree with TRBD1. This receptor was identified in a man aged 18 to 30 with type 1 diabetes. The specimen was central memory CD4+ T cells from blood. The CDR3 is CATRDRGRGTPSGANVLTF. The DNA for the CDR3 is TGTGCCACTCGGGACAGGGGGCGCGGGACCCCCTCTGGGGCCAACGTCCTGACTTTC.